This entry lists 8 T cell receptor beta chains sequenced from one sample in a study. TCRdb called the RT-PCR reads again in MiXCR, with one record for every CDR3 protein. There are thousands of distinct CDR3 sequences in the sample; roughly nine tenths occur only once, and 6.5% to 9% lies in the top ten. Sequencing input: memory CD4+ T cells from blood. These receptors were collected from a female donor in good health, serving as a healthy control.

Worth noting for this clonotype: This beta chain represents an off-target read in a library built for alpha chains; its size is of limited meaning. The chain employs TRBV5-1 and TRBJ2-1, with 8 positions matching TRBD1. Germline V CDR1 and CDR2: SGHRS, YFSETQ. The CDR3 length is 14 residues. Germline trimming cut 2 bases from V and 6 bases from J; bases unmatched to any gene: 4. CDR3 in amino acids: CASSFLGTGNEQFF. The CDR3 DNA is TGCGCCAGCAGCTTTTTGGGGACAGGCAATGAGCAGTTCTTC.

Notes on this clonotype: The size of this beta chain means little, since it is a stray read in a library made for alpha chains. The V call is TRBV12-3 or TRBV12-4, the J call TRBJ1-5, with D uncertain. V shed 8 bases and J shed 1 base, with 9 bases lying between them. CDR3 size: 13 residues. The CDR3 loop reads CASQTESNQPQHF. The CDR3 DNA reads as TGTGCCAGCCAGACGGAAAGCAATCAGCCCCAGCATTTT.

In the case of this clonotype: This beta chain appears as a stray read in a library generated for alpha chains; its size is not informative. The V and J genes are TRBV5-1 and TRBJ1-2; 9 bases are shared with TRBD1. The CDR3 length is 14 residues. V dropped 4 bases and J dropped 6; count of bases not matched to a gene: 7. Germline V lookup: CDR1 SGHRS, CDR2 YFSETQ. For the CDR3, the DNA is TGCGCCAGCAGCCCAGAGGGGACAGGGAATGGCTACACCTTC. Its translation is CASSPEGTGNGYTF.

As to this clonotype: In a library made to pick up alpha chains, this beta chain is a stray read with a size that means little. The gene calls are TRBV20-1 and TRBJ2-7; D is uncertain. Trimming removed 7 bases from V and 0 bases from J, with 10 bases in between. The CDR3 extends over 12 amino acids. Germline-derived CDR1 and CDR2 are DFQATT and SNEGSKA (reference sequence). Here the CDR3 DNA reads TGCAGTGGTCGAGTGAGCTCCTACGAGCAGTACTTC. It is translated as CSGRVSSYEQYF.

To note about this clonotype: This beta chain represents an off-target read in a library built for alpha chains; its size is of limited meaning. V usage is TRBV20-1 and J usage is TRBJ1-4, with D possibly matching TRBD1 (5 bases). The CDR3 has 14 amino acids. V lost 3 bases to trimming and J lost 8 bases, with 16 bases between them. Germline V gives CDR1 DFQATT, CDR2 SNEGSKA (reference sequence). In nucleotides, the CDR3 is TGCAGTGCTAGGGAGGGGTCAGTGGGGGAAAAACTGTTTTTT. Protein: CSAREGSVGEKLFF.

For this clonotype: Being off target in a library aimed at alpha chains, this beta chain has a size of little meaning. The chain recombines TRBV7-6 with TRBJ2-3, with 8 bases aligning to TRBD2. CDR1 is SGHVS, CDR2 FNYEAQ, per germline. CDR3 length equals 20 residues. Trimming took 2 bases from V and 1 from J; bases not matched to a gene: 17. The CDR3 DNA follows: TGTGCCAGCAGCTTAACCCGTGTCGGACTAGCTGGTCGGGGCACAGATACGCAGTATTTT. Translated, it gives CASSLTRVGLAGRGTDTQYF. The full variable domain, its missing parts supplied by reference TRBV7-6 and TRBJ2-3, is GAGVSQSPRYKVTKRGQDVALRCDPISGHVSLYWYRQALGQGPEFLTYFNYEAQQDKSGLPNDRFSAERPEGSISTLTIQRTEQRDSAMYRCASSLTRVGLAGRGTDTQYFGPGTRLTVL.

Concerning this clonotype: Because this beta chain is a stray read in a library intended to capture alpha chains, its abundance should not be given much weight. This rearrangement joins TRBV19 to TRBJ2-3, with a tentative D call TRBD2 (7 bases). Germline CDR1 reads LNHDA; CDR2 reads SQIVND (reference sequence). V was shortened by 5 bases and J by 5 bases, with 11 bases between the two germline ends. This CDR3 spans 13 amino acids. DNA for the CDR3: TGTGCCAGTAGTCGGGGGGCCGGAGATACGCAGTATTTT. Translating gives CASSRGAGDTQYF.

Comments on this clonotype: For a library built for alpha chains, this beta chain is a stray read; little rests on its size. The CDR3 spells CASGETQYF. The CDR3 coding sequence is TGTGCCAGCGGGGAGACCCAGTACTTC. The chain recombines TRBV7-2 with TRBJ2-5; D gene uncertain. CDR1 and CDR2 from the germline V gene are SGHTA and FQGNSA. This CDR3 spans 9 amino acids. The ends were cut back, 8 bases at V and 5 bases at J, with 3 bases in the middle. Full variable domain (outside the CDR3, taken from reference TRBV7-2 and TRBJ2-5): GAGVSQSPSNKVTEKGKDVELRCDPISGHTALYWYRQSLGQGLEFLIYFQGNSAPDKSGLPSDRFSAERTGGSVSTLTIQRTQQEDSAVYLCASGETQYFGPGTRLLVL.